The clone carrying this T cell receptor beta chain came up many times. Its antigen is not identified. For repertoire sequencing, the TCR beta CDR3 regions were amplified from RNA transcripts. Investigators did first-round RT-PCR with HTBI primers, then second-round multiplex PCR. Each CDR3 protein is one row after TCRdb ran MiXCR on the multiplex PCR reads. The sample records approximately 540,000 distinct CDR3 sequences, approximately 37% being singletons. This specimen belongs to a study of Graves' ophthalmopathy and Graves' hyperthyroidism. Overall study results and limits: Sensitivity of around 67% and specificity of about 72% were achieved by the model that predicted ophthalmopathy progression. Most expanded thyroid clonotypes above 0.001 frequency also appeared in blood.

A diagnosis was made from clinical symptoms together with serum thyroxine, TRAb, thyroid ultrasound and orbital computed tomography. This CDR3 comprises 15 residues. J was trimmed by 6 bases and V by 6 bases; bases with no gene match: 11. The germline CDR1 and CDR2 sequences are ENHRY and SYGVKD. Input material: peripheral blood or thyroid tissue (not recorded which). The rearrangement joins TRBV10-3 to TRBJ2-7; the match to TRBD2 covers 10 bases. The receptor was derived from an adult man with Graves' hyperthyroidism. The CDR3 DNA reads as TGTGCCATCAGAGGAACGAGCGGGAGGGCGCCCGAGCAGTACTTC. Amino acid sequence: CAIRGTSGRAPEQYF.